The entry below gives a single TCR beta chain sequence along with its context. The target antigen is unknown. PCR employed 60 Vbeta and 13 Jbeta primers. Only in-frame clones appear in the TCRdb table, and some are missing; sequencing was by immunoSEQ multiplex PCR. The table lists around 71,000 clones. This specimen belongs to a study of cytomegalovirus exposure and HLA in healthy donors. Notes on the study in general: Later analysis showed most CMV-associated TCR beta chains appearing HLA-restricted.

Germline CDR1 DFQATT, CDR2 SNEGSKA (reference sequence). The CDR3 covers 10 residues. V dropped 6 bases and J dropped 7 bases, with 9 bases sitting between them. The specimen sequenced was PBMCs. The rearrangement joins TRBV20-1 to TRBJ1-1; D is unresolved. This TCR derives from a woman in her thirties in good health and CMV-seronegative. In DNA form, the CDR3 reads TGCAGTGCCCCCTACGGTGAAGCTTTCTTT. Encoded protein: CSAPYGEAFF.